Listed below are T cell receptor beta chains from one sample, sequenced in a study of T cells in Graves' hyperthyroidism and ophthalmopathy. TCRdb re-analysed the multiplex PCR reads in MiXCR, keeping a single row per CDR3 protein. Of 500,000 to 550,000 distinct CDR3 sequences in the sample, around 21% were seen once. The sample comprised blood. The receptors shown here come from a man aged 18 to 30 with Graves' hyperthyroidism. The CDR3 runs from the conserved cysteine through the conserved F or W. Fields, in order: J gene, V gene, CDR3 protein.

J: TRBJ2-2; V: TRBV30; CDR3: CAWSVGPTGELFF
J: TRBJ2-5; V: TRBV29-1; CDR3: CSVDGASGRAFETQYF
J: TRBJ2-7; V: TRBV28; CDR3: CASRGQASYEQYF
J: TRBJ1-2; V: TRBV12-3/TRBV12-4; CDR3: CASSFDGNYGYTF
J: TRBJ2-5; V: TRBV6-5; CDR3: CASSSWGGQETQYF
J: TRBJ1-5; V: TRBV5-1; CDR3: CASSIRRDSSNQPQHF
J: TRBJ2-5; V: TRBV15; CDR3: CATSSSVGLAGVTQETQYF
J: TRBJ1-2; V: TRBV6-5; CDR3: CASSYKGRPGYTF
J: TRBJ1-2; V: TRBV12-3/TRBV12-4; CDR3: CVCCSSSAGQGYGYTF
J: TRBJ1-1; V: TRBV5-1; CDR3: CASSLQGGGNTEAFF
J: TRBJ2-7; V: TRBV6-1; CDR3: CASSFRGGQGAYEQYF
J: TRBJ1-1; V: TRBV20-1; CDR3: CSIGRIGTEAFF
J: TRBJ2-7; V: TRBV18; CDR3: CACSPSSYEQYF
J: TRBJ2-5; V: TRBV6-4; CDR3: CASSYGGSPRETQYF
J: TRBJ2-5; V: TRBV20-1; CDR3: CSARDFTGTRGQETQYF
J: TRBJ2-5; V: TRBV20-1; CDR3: CSAGPSGGAQETQYF
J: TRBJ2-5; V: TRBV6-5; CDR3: CASSSEQGGGETQYF
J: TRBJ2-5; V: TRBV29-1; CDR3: CSVGTGPQETQYF
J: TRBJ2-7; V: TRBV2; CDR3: CASSDGDQTYEQYF
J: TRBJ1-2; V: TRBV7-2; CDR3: CASQPGVGTYGYTF
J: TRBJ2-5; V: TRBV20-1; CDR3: CSGTSGGLSQETQYF
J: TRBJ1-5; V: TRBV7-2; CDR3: CASSLEIGNQPQHF
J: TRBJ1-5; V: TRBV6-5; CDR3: CASSSTAGDSNQPQHF
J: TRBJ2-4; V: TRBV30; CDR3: CAWSVLRGSKNIQYF
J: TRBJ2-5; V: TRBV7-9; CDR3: CASSDPSGGGETQYF
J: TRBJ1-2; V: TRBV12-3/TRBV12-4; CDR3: CASNSGTVGGYTF
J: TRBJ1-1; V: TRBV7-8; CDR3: CASSLTSFFTEALF
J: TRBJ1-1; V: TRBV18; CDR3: CASSPKQTNTEAFF
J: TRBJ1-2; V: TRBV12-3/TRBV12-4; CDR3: CASTPGNANYGYTF
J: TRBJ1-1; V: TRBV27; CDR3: CASSLWGEAEAFF
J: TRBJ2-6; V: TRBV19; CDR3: CASSIDSGANVLTF
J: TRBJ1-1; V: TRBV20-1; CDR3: CSARGQGMNTEAFF
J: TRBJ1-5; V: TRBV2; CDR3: CASSVRGARGNQPQHF
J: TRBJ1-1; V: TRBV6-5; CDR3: CASSYSGGVTEAFF
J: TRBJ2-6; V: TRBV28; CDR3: CASSPTGAGANVLTF
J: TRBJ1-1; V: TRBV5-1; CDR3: CASSRTDPGGPEAFF
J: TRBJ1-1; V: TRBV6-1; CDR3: CASSPKTAMIYTEAFF
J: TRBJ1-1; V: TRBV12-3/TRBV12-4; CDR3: CASSSWGSNTEAFF
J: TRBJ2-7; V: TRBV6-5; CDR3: CASSYDKMEQYF
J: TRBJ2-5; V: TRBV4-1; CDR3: CASSQDERETQYF
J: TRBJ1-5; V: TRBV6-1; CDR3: CASRDRGLVQPQHF
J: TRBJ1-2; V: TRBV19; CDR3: CASNDRAFYGYTF